This record covers a single T cell receptor beta chain. The V gene's germline CDR1 is SGHRS and CDR2 YFSETQ. The length of the CDR3 is 16 residues. Trimming took off 4 bases at V and 0 bases at J, with 16 bases between the two ends. The repertoire was sequenced with immunoSEQ multiplex PCR; TCRdb's copy has only in-frame clones and lacks some. This sample has more than 90,000 clones; about 91% occur once, and the top ten carry around 3.2%. This sample is drawn from a study of T cell changes during pregnancy in multiple sclerosis. The gene calls are TRBV5-1 and TRBJ1-1, with D possibly matching TRBD1 (5 bases). The starting material was peripheral blood, obtained in the second trimester of pregnancy. This TCR derives from a female donor with multiple sclerosis, enrolled in a pregnancy study. CDR3 sequence: CASSRGDNVMNTEAFF. The CDR3 nucleotides are TGCGCCAGCAGCAGGGGCGACAATGTTATGAACACTGAAGCTTTCTTT. Together with reference TRBV5-1 and TRBJ1-1, the CDR3 gives the full variable domain: KAGVTQTPRYLIKTRGQQVTLSCSPISGHRSVSWYQQTPGQGLQFLFEYFSETQRNKGNFPGRFSGRQFSNSRSEMNVSTLELGDSALYLCASSRGDNVMNTEAFFGQGTRLTVV.